The 14 T cell receptor beta chains below all came from one sample that was sequenced in a study of identical twins. TCRdb fed the 5' RACE reads into MiXCR, producing one record per CDR3 protein. There are about 450,000 distinct CDR3 sequences in the sample; under 20% occur only once, and roughly 12% lies in the top ten. Sequencing was performed on naive T cells sorted from blood. Receptors originate from a man in his fifties in good health.

At least ten counts were recorded for this clonotype. V gene TRBV11-2 combines with J gene TRBJ1-6; the D gene is possibly TRBD1 (5 bases). The CDR3 runs to 16 residues. V lost 5 bases and J lost 7, with 18 bases in between. Germline V gives CDR1 SGHAT, CDR2 FQNNGV. In DNA form, the CDR3 reads TGTGCCAGCAGCCCTCGTATGGCAGGGCTGAATTCACCCCTCCACTTT. This encodes CASSPRMAGLNSPLHF. Looking up the rest from reference TRBV11-2 and TRBJ1-6 gives the full variable domain: EAGVAQSPRYKIIEKRQSVAFWCNPISGHATLYWYQQILGQGPKLLIQFQNNGVVDDSQLPKDRFSAERLKGVDSTLKIQPAKLEDSAVYLCASSPRMAGLNSPLHFGNGTRLTVT.

V usage is TRBV29-1 and J usage is TRBJ2-7; possibly TRBD1 or TRBD2 for D (5 bases each). The V gene lost 5 bases and the J gene lost 1 base, with 15 bases spanning the gap. The CDR3 has 14 residues. Germline V CDR1 and CDR2: SQVTM, ANQGSEA. The CDR3: CSVSGGTVSYEQYF. The CDR3 region has the DNA TGCAGCGTTAGCGGTGGGACGGTGTCCTACGAGCAGTACTTC.

In this sample, this clonotype turned up a few times. The gene calls are TRBV2 and TRBJ2-3; D not resolved. The CDR3 is 14 residues long. V dropped 6 bases and J dropped 0 bases, with 10 bases sitting between them. Germline CDR1 reads SNHLY; CDR2 reads FYNNEI. CDR3 in amino acids: CASRVQSSTDTQYF. CDR3 in DNA: TGTGCCAGCAGAGTTCAGAGTAGCACAGATACGCAGTATTTT.

This clonotype was detected a few times. This chain links TRBV20-1 with TRBJ1-2; D not certain. The CDR3 extends over 13 amino acids. CDR1 is DFQATT, CDR2 SNEGSKA, per germline (reference sequence). V gave up 3 bases and J gave up 2 bases, with 10 bases separating them. DNA of the CDR3: TGCAGTGCTAGTAGTACTACGAACTATGGCTACACCTTC. Protein product: CSASSTTNYGYTF.

The chain links TRBV20-1 to TRBJ1-5; D possibly corresponds to TRBD1 (6 bases). V lost 0 bases and J lost 7, with 13 bases in between. This CDR3 is 14 amino acids long. Germline V gives CDR1 DFQATT, CDR2 SNEGSKA (reference sequence). This CDR3 is CSAREQGWGQPQHF. The CDR3 DNA follows: TGCAGTGCTAGAGAACAGGGATGGGGACAGCCCCAGCATTTT.

About this clonotype itself: Relative to the germline gene, one junction end is altered; a read error may explain this. The chain joins TRBV29-1 to TRBJ1-2; 7 bases fit TRBD1. Germline lookup yields CDR1 SQVTM and CDR2 ANQGSEA. The CDR3 totals 16 residues. CDR3 nucleotides: TGCAGTGTTGAAGGCTACCTGGAGACAGGGAACTATGGCTACACCTTC. Protein product: CSVEGYLETGNYGYTF.

The CDR3 coding sequence is TGCGCCAGCAGCCAGGCGGACAGGGTTAATGAAAAACTGTTTTTT. It is translated as CASSQADRVNEKLFF. The V gene is TRBV4-1, the J gene TRBJ1-4, with 8 bases that match TRBD1. The CDR3 runs 15 residues. V shed 3 bases, J shed 4 bases, and the junction held 4 bases outside the gene matches. Germline CDR1 and CDR2: MGHRA and YSYEKL.

As to this clonotype: This sequence may be a read error, since a much larger clone differs from it by one base. This rearrangement joins TRBV4-2 to TRBJ2-1, with 11 bases lining up with TRBD1. CDR3 length: 13 amino acids. Looked up from germline, CDR1 is LGHNA and CDR2 is YNFKEQ. The CDR3 loop is CASSQDRGREPFF. For the CDR3, the DNA is TGTGCCAGCAGCCAGGACAGGGGGCGTGAGCCGTTCTTC.

The rearrangement uses TRBV7-6 and TRBJ2-2; 7 bases line up with TRBD1. The trim removed 5 bases at V and 5 bases at J, leaving 23 bases unmatched. Germline CDR1 is SGHVS and CDR2 is FNYEAQ. The CDR3 consists of 20 residues. The CDR3 is CASSLNPGQRISLNTGELFF. CDR3 in DNA: TGTGCCAGCAGCCTCAATCCGGGACAGAGGATAAGTCTAAATACCGGGGAGCTGTTTTTT.

This sequence joins TRBV18 and TRBJ2-2, with 8 bases matching TRBD1. CDR3 size: 14 residues. J lost 6 bases, V lost 3 bases, and 3 bases had no gene match. Germline values: CDR1 KGHSH, CDR2 LQKENI. The CDR3: CASSPDRAAGELFF. DNA for the CDR3: TGTGCCAGCTCACCGGACAGGGCGGCCGGGGAGCTGTTTTTT.

The chain uses TRBV4-3 and TRBJ1-6; tentative D call: TRBD1 (5 bases). Germline V gene data show CDR1 as LGHNA and CDR2 as YSLEER. The CDR3 sequence is 16 residues long. Trimming removed 4 bases from V and 4 bases from J, with 14 bases in between. The CDR3 DNA follows: TGCGCCAGCAGCCTTTTTGGGGACCCTTATAATTCACCCCTCCACTTT. This translates into CASSLFGDPYNSPLHF.

A remark on this clonotype: A much larger clonotype is one base distant, so this may be a read error. V usage is TRBV18 and J usage is TRBJ2-1; D might be TRBD1 (6 bases). Trimming pared 2 bases from V and 2 bases from J, leaving 13 bases between. The CDR3 has 16 amino acids. Germline CDR1 KGHSH, CDR2 LQKENI. In DNA form, the CDR3 reads TGTGCCAGCTCACCATTACTGACAGGCCCCTACAATGAGCAGTTCTTC. It codes for CASSPLLTGPYNEQFF. The whole variable domain, filled in from reference TRBV18 and TRBJ2-1, reads NAGVMQNPRHLVRRRGQEARLRCSPMKGHSHVYWYRQLPEEGLKFMVYLQKENIIDESGMPKERFSAEFPKEGPSILRIQQVVRGDSAAYFCASSPLLTGPYNEQFFGPGTRLTVL.

This clonotype was counted ten times or more. The rearrangement joins TRBV5-6 to TRBJ2-7, with D unclear. CDR3 length equals 13 residues. In germline, CDR1 is SGHDT, CDR2 YYEEEE. Between the trimmed V and J ends, which lost 4 bases and 2 bases, there was a span of 10 bases. The CDR3 nucleotides read TGTGCCAGCAGCACGGACGCGACCTACGAGCAGTACTTC. The encoded protein is CASSTDATYEQYF.

The rearrangement uses TRBV29-1 and TRBJ2-3; 11 bases line up with TRBD1. The CDR3 runs 17 residues. J gave up 3 bases and V 6 bases, and 14 bases lay outside the gene matches. CDR1 is SQVTM, CDR2 ANQGSEA, per germline. The CDR3, as DNA: TGCAGCGTCAAAGGGACAGGGGGTTTAACCTTGACAGATACGCAGTATTTT. This gives the protein CSVKGTGGLTLTDTQYF.